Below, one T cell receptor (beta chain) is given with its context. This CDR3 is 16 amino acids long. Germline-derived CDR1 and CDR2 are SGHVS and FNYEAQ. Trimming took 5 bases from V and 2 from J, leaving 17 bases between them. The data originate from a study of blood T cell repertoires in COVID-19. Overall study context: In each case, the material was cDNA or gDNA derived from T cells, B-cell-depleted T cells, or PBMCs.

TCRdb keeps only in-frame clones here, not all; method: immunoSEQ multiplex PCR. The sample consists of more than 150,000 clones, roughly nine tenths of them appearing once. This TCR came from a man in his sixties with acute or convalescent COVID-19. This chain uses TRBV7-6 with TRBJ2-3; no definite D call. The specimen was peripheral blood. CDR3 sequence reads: CASSPEGGRPTDTQYF. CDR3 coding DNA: TGTGCCAGCAGCCCGGAAGGCGGTCGACCCACAGATACGCAGTATTTT.